Listed here are 8 T cell receptor beta chains from one sample, sequenced in a study of cytomegalovirus exposure and HLA in healthy donors. The PCR employed 60 Vbeta primers together with 13 Jbeta primers. This table comes from immunoSEQ multiplex PCR, and its TCRdb copy is limited to in-frame clones, with some not included. The sample records about 140,000 clones, about 66% being singletons. Sequencing was carried out using PBMCs. The receptors here all came from a male donor in good health and CMV-seronegative.

This chain links TRBV5-1 with TRBJ1-5; no definite D call. V dropped 0 bases and J dropped 4 bases, with 23 bases sitting between them. There are 19 residues in the CDR3. Germline lookup yields CDR1 SGHRS and CDR2 YFSETQ. The CDR3 sequence is CASSLGTRQEKILNQPQHF. The CDR3 DNA reads TGCGCCAGCAGCTTGGGTACGCGTCAGGAAAAGATCCTAAATCAGCCCCAGCATTTT.

The V and J genes are TRBV10-3 and TRBJ1-1, with no clear D. The V end was cut by 8 bases, the J end by 1 base, with 11 bases between. The CDR3 length is 13 residues. Germline CDR1 is ENHRY and CDR2 is SYGVKD. CDR3 in amino acids: CAIQEGRNTEAFF. The DNA for the CDR3 is TGTGCCATCCAGGAGGGTAGGAACACTGAAGCTTTCTTT.

The chain uses TRBV4-3 and TRBJ1-2; no reliable D call. The CDR3 runs to 14 residues. V was trimmed by 0 bases and J by 7 bases, leaving 12 bases between them. Germline V CDR1 and CDR2: LGHNA, YSLEER. CDR3 bases: TGCGCCAGCAGCCAAGATCCCCGGGGTGGTGGCTACACCTTC. Translating it yields CASSQDPRGGGYTF.

This clone was picked up a small number of times. CDR3 in DNA: TGTGCCAGCAGCCGTGGACAGGGGGAGCTGTTTTTT. The encoded protein is CASSRGQGELFF. J is TRBJ2-2 and V is TRBV7-3, with D perhaps matching TRBD1 (6 bases). The CDR3 spans 12 residues. Trimming shortened V by 5 bases and J by 8 bases, and 9 bases separated the two germline ends. Germline values: CDR1 SGHTA, CDR2 FQGTGA.

DNA of the CDR3: TGCGCCAGCAGCCGGACAGGGGAGTCTAACTATGGCTACACCTTC. Its translation: CASSRTGESNYGYTF. The V call is TRBV5-1, the J call TRBJ1-2; 9 bases fit TRBD1. Germline CDR1 and CDR2: SGHRS and YFSETQ. The CDR3 runs to 15 residues. V lost 4 bases and J lost 0; bases outside the gene matches: 4.

V and J are TRBV9 and TRBJ2-3, with D uncertain. The length of the CDR3 is 14 residues. Trimming shortened V by 0 bases and J by 2 bases, and 7 bases separated the two germline ends. CDR1 and CDR2 (germline): SGDLS, YYNGEE. CDR3 protein: CASSVATHTDTQYF. The DNA for the CDR3 is TGTGCCAGCAGCGTAGCTACTCACACAGATACGCAGTATTTT.

The CDR3 region has the DNA TGTGCCAGCAGAAGCACTAACAGGGGTACTGAAGCTTTCTTT. Protein sequence: CASRSTNRGTEAFF. This chain uses TRBV6-4 with TRBJ1-1; 7 positions agree with TRBD1. The CDR3 loop spans 14 amino acids. J lost 5 bases, V lost 6 bases, and 9 bases had no gene match. CDR1 is MRHNA and CDR2 is SNTAGT in the germline V gene.

The CDR3 sequence is CAWSGERTEAFF. Written as DNA, the CDR3 is TGTGCCTGGAGTGGGGAGAGAACTGAAGCTTTCTTT. The chain is built from TRBV30 and TRBJ1-1; no firm D call. CDR3 size: 12 residues. V was cut by 1 base and J by 5 bases, with 8 bases left in between. Germline assignment: CDR1 GTSNPN and CDR2 SVGIG (reference sequence).